Listed here is a single T cell receptor beta chain. The repertoire was sequenced with immunoSEQ multiplex PCR; TCRdb's copy has only in-frame clones and lacks some. The table has approximately 270,000 clones, around 85% seen once. Germline V CDR1 and CDR2: KGHSH, LQKENI. J was trimmed by 4 bases and V by 3 bases; bases with no gene match: 8. This CDR3 has 16 residues. This sample is drawn from a study of blood T cell repertoires in COVID-19. Across the whole study: Nucleic acid was either cDNA or gDNA, and it came from T cells, B-cell-depleted T cells, or PBMCs.

Participants reported their clinical history, and cohort assignment relied on those reports. The rearrangement uses TRBV18 and TRBJ2-3; 9 bases agree with TRBD2. The sequence was obtained from a woman aged 50 to 60 who had recovered from COVID-19. The sample comprised PBMCs or T cells enriched from blood (not recorded which). The CDR3 DNA reads as TGTGCCAGCTCACCCTCAGCGGGAGGATGGGCAGATACGCAGTATTTT. This encodes CASSPSAGGWADTQYF. Full variable domain (missing parts from reference TRBV18 and TRBJ2-3): NAGVMQNPRHLVRRRGQEARLRCSPMKGHSHVYWYRQLPEEGLKFMVYLQKENIIDESGMPKERFSAEFPKEGPSILRIQQVVRGDSAAYFCASSPSAGGWADTQYFGPGTRLTVL.